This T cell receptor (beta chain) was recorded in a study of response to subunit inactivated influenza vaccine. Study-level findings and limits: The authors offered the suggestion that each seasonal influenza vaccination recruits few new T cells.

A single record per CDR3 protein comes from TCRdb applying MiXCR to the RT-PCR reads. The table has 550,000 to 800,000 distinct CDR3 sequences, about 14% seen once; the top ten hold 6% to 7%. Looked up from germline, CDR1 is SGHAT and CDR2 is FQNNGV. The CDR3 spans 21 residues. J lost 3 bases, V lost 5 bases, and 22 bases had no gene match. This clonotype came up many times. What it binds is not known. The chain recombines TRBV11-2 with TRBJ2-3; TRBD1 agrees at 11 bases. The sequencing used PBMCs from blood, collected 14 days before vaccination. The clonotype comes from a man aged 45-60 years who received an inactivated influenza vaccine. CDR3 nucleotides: TGTGCCAGCAGCCCGACCCCGGGACAGGGGGATGGTTCGTATAGAACAGATACGCAGTATTTT. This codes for CASSPTPGQGDGSYRTDTQYF.